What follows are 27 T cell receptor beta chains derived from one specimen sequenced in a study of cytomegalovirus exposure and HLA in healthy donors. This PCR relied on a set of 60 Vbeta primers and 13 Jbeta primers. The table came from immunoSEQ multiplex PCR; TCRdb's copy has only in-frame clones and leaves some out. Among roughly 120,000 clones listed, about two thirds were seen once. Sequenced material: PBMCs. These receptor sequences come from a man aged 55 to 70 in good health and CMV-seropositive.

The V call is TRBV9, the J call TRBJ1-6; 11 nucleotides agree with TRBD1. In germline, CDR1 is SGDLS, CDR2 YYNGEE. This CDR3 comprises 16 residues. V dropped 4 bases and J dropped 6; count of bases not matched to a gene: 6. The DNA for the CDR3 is TGTGCCAGCAGCTCGTCCGGACAGGGGGCTAATTCACCCCTCCACTTT. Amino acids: CASSSSGQGANSPLHF.

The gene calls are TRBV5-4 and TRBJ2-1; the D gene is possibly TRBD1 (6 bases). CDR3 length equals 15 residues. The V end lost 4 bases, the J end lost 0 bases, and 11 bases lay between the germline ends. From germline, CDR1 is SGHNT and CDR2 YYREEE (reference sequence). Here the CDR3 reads CASSQDSSSYNEQFF. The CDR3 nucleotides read TGTGCCAGCAGCCAGGACAGCAGCTCCTACAATGAGCAGTTCTTC.

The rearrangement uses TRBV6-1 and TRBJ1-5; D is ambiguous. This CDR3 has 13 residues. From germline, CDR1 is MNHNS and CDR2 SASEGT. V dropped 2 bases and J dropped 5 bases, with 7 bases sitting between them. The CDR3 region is CASSEREDQPQHF. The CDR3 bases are TGTGCCAGCAGTGAAAGGGAGGATCAGCCCCAGCATTTT.

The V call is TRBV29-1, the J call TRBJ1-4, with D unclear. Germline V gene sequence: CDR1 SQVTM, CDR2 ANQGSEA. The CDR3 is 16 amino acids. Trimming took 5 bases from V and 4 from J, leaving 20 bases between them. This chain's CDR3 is CSVSHSRGRSNEKLFF. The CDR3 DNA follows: TGCAGCGTTTCCCACTCCCGAGGGCGGAGTAATGAAAAACTGTTTTTT.

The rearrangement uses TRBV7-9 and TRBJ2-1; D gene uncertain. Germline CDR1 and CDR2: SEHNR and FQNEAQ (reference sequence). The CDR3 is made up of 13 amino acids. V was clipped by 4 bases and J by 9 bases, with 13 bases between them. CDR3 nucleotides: TGTGCCAGCAGCTACCTTGTTGGCGGTGAGCAGTTCTTC. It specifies CASSYLVGGEQFF.

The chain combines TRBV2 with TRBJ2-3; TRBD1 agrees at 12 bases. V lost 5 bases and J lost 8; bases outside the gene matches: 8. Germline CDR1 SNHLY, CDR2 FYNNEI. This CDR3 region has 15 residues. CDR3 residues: CASSPGTGGRGTQYF. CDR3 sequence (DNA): TGTGCCAGCAGTCCCGGGACAGGGGGCCGGGGTACGCAGTATTTT.

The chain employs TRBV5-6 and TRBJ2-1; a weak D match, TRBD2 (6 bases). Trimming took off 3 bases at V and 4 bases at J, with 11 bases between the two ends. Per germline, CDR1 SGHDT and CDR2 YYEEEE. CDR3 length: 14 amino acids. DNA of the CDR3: TGTGCCAGCAGCTGGAGGGATGGGTACAATGAGCAGTTCTTC. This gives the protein CASSWRDGYNEQFF.

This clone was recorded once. CDR3 sequence: CASSPTDNQPQHF. In nucleotides, the CDR3 is TGTGCCAGTAGCCCGACAGATAATCAGCCCCAGCATTTT. The chain uses TRBV19 and TRBJ1-5; D possibly corresponds to TRBD1 (5 bases). The germline CDR1 and CDR2 sequences are LNHDA and SQIVND (reference sequence). The germline V and J ends were trimmed by 6 bases and 4 bases, with 10 bases remaining between them. The CDR3 is 13 amino acids.

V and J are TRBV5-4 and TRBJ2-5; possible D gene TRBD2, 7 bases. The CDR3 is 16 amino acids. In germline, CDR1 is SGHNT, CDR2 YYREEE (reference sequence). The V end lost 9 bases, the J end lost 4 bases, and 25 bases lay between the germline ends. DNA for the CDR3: TGTGCCATACGCGGGGCGGGGGCCGGGAGAGGAGAGACCCAGTACTTC. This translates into CAIRGAGAGRGETQYF.

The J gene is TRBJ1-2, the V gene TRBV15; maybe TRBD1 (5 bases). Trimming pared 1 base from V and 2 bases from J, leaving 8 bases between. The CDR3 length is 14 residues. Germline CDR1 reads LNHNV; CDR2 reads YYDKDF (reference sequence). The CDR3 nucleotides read TGTGCCACCAGCAGAGGATCAGGGAACTATGGCTACACCTTC. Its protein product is CATSRGSGNYGYTF.

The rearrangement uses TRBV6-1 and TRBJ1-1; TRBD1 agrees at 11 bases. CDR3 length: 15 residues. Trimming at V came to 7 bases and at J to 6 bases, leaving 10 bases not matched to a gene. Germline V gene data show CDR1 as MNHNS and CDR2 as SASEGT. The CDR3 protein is CASNADGGQGAEAFF. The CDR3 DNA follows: TGTGCCAGCAACGCCGATGGGGGACAGGGGGCTGAAGCTTTCTTT.

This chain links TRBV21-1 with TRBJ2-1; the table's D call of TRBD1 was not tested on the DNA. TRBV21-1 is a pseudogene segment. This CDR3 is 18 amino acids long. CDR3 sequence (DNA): TGTGCCAGCAGCAAATGGGTACCAGGGGTCCAACTCTACAATGAGCAGTTCTTC. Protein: CASSKWVPGVQLYNEQFF.

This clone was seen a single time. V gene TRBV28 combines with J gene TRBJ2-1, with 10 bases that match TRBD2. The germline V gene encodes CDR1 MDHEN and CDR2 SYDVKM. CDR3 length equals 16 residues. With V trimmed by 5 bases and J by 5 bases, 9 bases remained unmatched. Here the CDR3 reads CASSPGVAGGNNEQFF. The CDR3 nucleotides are TGTGCCAGCAGTCCAGGGGTAGCGGGGGGTAACAATGAGCAGTTCTTC.

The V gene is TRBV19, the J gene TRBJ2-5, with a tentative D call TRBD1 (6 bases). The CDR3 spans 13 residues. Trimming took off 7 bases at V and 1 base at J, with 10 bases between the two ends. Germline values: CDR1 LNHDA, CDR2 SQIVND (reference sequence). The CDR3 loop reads CASTTGRQETQYF. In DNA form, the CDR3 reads TGTGCCAGTACGACAGGACGCCAAGAGACCCAGTACTTC.

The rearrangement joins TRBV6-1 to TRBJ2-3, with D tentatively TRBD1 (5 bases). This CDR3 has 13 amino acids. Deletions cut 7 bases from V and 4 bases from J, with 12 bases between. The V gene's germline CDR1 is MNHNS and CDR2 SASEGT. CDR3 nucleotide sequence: TGTGCCAGCACGCCAAGGGGCGCAGATACGCAGTATTTT. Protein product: CASTPRGADTQYF.

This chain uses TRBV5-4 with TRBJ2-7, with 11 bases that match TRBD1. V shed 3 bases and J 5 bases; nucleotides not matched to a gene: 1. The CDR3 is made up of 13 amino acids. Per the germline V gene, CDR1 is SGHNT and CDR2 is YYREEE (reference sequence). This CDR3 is CASSWTGGDEQYF. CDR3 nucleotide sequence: TGTGCCAGCAGCTGGACAGGGGGCGACGAGCAGTACTTC. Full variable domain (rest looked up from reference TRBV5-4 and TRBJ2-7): ETGVTQSPTHLIKTRGQQVTLRCSSQSGHNTVSWYQQALGQGPQFIFQYYREEENGRGNFPPRFSGLQFPNYSSELNVNALELDDSALYLCASSWTGGDEQYFGPGTRLTVT.

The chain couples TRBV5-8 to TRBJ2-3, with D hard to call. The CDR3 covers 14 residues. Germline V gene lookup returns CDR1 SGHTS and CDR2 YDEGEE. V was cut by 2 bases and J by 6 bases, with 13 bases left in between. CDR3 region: CASSFGAVLDTQYF. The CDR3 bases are TGTGCCAGCAGCTTCGGAGCCGTTCTGGATACGCAGTATTTT.

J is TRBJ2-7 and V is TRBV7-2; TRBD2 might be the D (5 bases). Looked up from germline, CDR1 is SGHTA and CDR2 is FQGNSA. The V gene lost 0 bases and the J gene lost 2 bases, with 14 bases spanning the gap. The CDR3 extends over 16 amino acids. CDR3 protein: CASSLAGGRSAYEQYF. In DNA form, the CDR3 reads TGTGCCAGCAGCTTAGCGGGCGGGCGGTCCGCCTACGAGCAGTACTTC.

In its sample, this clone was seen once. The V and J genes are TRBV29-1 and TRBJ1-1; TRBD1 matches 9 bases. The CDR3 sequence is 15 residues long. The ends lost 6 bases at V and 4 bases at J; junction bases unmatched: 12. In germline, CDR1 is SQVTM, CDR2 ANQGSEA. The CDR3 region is CSVGYRGRSGTEAFF. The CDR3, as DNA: TGCAGCGTCGGTTACAGGGGGCGCTCGGGCACTGAAGCTTTCTTT. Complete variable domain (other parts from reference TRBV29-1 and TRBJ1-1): SAVISQKPSRDICQRGTSLTIQCQVDSQVTMMFWYRQQPGQSLTLIATANQGSEATYESGFVIDKFPISRPNLTFSTLTVSNMSPEDSSIYLCSVGYRGRSGTEAFFGQGTRLTVV.

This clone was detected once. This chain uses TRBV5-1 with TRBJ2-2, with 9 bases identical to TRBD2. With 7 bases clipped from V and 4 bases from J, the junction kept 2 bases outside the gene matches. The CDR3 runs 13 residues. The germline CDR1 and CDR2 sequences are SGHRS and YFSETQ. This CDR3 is CASGTSSTGELFF. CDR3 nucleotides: TGCGCCAGCGGGACTAGCAGCACCGGGGAGCTGTTTTTT.

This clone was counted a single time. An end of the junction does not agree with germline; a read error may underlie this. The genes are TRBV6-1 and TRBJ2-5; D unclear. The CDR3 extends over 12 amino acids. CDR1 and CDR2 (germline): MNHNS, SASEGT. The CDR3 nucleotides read TGTGCCAGCGGTGAAAATCGGGTGACCCAGTACTTC. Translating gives CASGENRVTQYF.

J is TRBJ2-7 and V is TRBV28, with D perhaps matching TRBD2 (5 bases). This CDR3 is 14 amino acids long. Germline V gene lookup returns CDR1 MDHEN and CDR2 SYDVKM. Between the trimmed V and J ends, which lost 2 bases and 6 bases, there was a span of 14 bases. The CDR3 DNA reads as TGTGCCAGCAGTTTAACGGCTCTAGCAGCCGAGCAGTACTTC. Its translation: CASSLTALAAEQYF. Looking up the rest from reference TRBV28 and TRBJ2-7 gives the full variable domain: DVKVTQSSRYLVKRTGEKVFLECVQDMDHENMFWYRQDPGLGLRLIYFSYDVKMKEKGDIPEGYSVSREKKERFSLILESASTNQTSMYLCASSLTALAAEQYFGPGTRLTVT.

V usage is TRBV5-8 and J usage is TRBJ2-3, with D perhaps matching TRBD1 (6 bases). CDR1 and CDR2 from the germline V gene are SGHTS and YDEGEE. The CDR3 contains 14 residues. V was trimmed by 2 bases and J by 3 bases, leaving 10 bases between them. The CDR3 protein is CASSFLGGTDTQYF. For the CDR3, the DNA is TGTGCCAGCAGCTTTTTAGGGGGAACAGATACGCAGTATTTT.

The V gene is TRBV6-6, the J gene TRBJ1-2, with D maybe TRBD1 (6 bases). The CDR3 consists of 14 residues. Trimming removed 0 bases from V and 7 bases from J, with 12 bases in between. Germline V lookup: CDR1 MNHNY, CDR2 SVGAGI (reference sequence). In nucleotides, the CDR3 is TGTGCCAGCAGTTACTCTTGGGGGCGGGTTGGCTACACCTTC. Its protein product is CASSYSWGRVGYTF.

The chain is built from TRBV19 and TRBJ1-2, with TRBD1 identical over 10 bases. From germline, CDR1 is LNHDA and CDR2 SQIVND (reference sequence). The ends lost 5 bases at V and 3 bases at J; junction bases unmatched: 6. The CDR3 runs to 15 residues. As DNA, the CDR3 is TGTGCCAGTAGTCCGGGACAGGGGAGGGACTATGGCTACACCTTC. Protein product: CASSPGQGRDYGYTF. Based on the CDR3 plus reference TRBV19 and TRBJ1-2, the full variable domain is DGGITQSPKYLFRKEGQNVTLSCEQNLNHDAMYWYRQDPGQGLRLIYYSQIVNDFQKGDIAEGYSVSREKKESFPLTVTSAQKNPTAFYLCASSPGQGRDYGYTFGSGTRLTVV.

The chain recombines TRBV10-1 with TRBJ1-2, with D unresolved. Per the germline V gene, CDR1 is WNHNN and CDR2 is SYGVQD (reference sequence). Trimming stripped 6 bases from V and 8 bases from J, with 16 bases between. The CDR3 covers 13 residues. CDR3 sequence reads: CASSANLYSGYTF. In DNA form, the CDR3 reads TGCGCCAGCAGCGCGAACCTGTATTCCGGCTACACCTTC.

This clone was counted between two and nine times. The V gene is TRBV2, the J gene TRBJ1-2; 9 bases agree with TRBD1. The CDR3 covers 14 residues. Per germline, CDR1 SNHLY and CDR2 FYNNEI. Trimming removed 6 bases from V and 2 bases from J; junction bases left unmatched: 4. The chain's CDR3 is CASRRTGANYGYTF. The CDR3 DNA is TGTGCCAGCAGGAGGACAGGGGCGAACTATGGCTACACCTTC.